The T cell receptor beta chain under discussion was sequenced for a study of blood T cell repertoires in COVID-19. Study-wide context: Acute-phase and convalescent COVID-19 samples originated in the United States, Italy and Spain. Sources were T cells, B-cell-depleted T cells, or PBMCs; the material itself was cDNA or gDNA.

Original analysis: Amplifying reference gene primers gave estimates of nucleated cell counts. Here immunoSEQ multiplex PCR was the method, and the copy in TCRdb shows in-frame clones only, minus some. The V and J calls and clone size were taken over from that table, and D and trimming were inferred from the DNA. The sample lists roughly 350,000 clones; around 87% were seen once. During active infection, Seattle patients enrolled and were then monitored through disease. The CDR3 spans 16 residues. Germline V gives CDR1 SGDLS, CDR2 YYNGEE. Trimming stripped 4 bases from V and 5 bases from J, with 22 bases between.

The sequence was obtained from a woman aged 30 to 39 with COVID-19, enrolled during active disease. This chain connects TRBV9 to TRBJ2-7, with D possibly matching TRBD1 (6 bases). The sample taken for sequencing was peripheral blood. The CDR3, as DNA: TGTGCCAGCAGCCCTACCCCAGGGGCCCCCAGGAACGAGCAGTACTTC. Its protein product is CASSPTPGAPRNEQYF.